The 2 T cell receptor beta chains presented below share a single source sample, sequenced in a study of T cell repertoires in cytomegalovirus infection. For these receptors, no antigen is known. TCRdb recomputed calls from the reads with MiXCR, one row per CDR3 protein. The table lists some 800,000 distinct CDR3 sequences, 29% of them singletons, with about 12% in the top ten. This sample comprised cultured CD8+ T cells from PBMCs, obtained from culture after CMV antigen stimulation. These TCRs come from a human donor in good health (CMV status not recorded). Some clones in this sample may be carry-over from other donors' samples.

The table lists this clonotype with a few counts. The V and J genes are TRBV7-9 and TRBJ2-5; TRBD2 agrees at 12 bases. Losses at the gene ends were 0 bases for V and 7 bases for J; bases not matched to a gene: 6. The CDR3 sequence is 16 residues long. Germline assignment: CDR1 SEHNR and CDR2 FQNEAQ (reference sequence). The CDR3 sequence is CASSLAMTSGSVTQYF. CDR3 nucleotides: TGTGCCAGCAGCTTAGCGATGACTAGCGGGAGTGTGACCCAGTACTTC.

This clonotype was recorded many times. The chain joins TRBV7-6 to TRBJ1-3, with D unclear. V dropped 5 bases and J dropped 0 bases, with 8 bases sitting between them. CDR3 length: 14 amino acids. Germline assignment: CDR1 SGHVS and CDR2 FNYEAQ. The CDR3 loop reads CASSPRASGNTIYF. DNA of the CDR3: TGTGCCAGCAGCCCGAGGGCCTCTGGAAACACCATATATTTT.